This T cell receptor beta chain was obtained from a study of shared clonotypes between healthy human individuals. All donors were healthy HIV-negative adults lacking recent acute infections or vaccinations. CDR3 length equals 17 residues. CDR1 is SGHVS and CDR2 is FQNEAQ in the germline V gene. Trimming at V came to 1 base and at J to 2 bases, leaving 10 bases not matched to a gene. Remarks on this clone: What it binds is unknown.

Whole-study findings and limits: The study's rarefaction showed incomplete sorted-subset sequencing despite large depth. Approximately 5.3% was the fraction of naive CD4 clonotypes found shared across several donors.

Produced via immunoSEQ multiplex PCR; TCRdb's table is partial and in-frame only. The sample has approximately 980,000 clones, roughly 72% seen once; the top ten hold about 1.5%. The V and J genes are TRBV7-8 and TRBJ2-7; 8 bases fit TRBD1. The receptor's source is a man aged 18 to 30 in good health. Sequenced material: memory CD4+ T cells sorted from blood. The subset denotes: CD45RA-negative fraction. This CDR3 reads CASSLVLQTGDAYEQYF. The CDR3 DNA reads as TGTGCCAGCAGCTTAGTCCTTCAGACAGGGGATGCCTACGAGCAGTACTTC. Full variable domain (rest looked up from reference TRBV7-8 and TRBJ2-7): GAGVSQSPRYKVAKRGQDVALRCDPISGHVSLFWYQQALGQGPEFLTYFQNEAQLDKSGLPSDRFFAERPEGSVSTLKIQRTQQEDSAVYLCASSLVLQTGDAYEQYFGPGTRLTVT.